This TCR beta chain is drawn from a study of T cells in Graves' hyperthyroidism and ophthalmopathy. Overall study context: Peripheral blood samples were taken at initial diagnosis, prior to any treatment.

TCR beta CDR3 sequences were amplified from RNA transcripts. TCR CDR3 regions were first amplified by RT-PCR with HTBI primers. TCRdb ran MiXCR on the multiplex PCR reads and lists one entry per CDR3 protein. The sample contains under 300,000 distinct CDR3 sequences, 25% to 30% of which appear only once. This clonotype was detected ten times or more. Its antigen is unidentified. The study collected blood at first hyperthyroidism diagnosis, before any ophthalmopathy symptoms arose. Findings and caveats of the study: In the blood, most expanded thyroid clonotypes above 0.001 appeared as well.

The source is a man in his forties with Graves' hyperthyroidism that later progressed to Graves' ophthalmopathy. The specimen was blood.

The DNA of the CDR3 is TGTGCCAGCTCCGGTAACACTGAAGCTTTCTTT. It is translated as CASSGNTEAFF. The chain uses TRBV11-3 and TRBJ1-1; unclear D gene. The CDR3 contains 11 residues. Germline CDR1 and CDR2: SGHNT and YENEEA. V shed 8 bases and J shed 2 bases, with 6 bases lying between them.